This T cell receptor (beta chain) is drawn from a study of blood T cells in healthy people across ages. The authors ran a second PCR of about 7 to 11 cycles using a sample-barcoded 5' primer and a J-beta primer mix. Each CDR3 protein gets one entry after TCRdb re-called the 5' RACE reads with MiXCR. The table lists about 720,000 distinct CDR3 sequences, approximately 22% of them singletons, with less than 25% in the top ten. This clonotype was picked up a small number of times. Germline assignment: CDR1 KGHDR and CDR2 SFDVKD. The CDR3 is 13 amino acids. V lost 8 bases to trimming and J lost 3 bases, with 12 bases between them.

This receptor was taken from a man in his sixties or seventies in good health. Sequences were obtained from blood. The chain links TRBV24-1 to TRBJ2-5; D possibly matches TRBD1 or TRBD2 (5 bases each). This chain's CDR3 is CATIGTDEETQYF. The CDR3 DNA sequence: TGTGCCACCATCGGGACCGACGAAGAGACCCAGTACTTC.